This T cell receptor (beta chain) came from a study of beta chain features in type 1 diabetes. Study results and caveats: People with Type 1 diabetes carried modestly yet significantly shorter TCRB CDR3s in all four CD4+ subsets.

On this clone: As yet, its antigen is unknown.

Isolated RNA was reverse transcribed in full, so expressed TCRB transcripts were sequenced. TCRdb's copy holds only in-frame clones and misses some; the assay was immunoSEQ multiplex PCR. Altogether about 740,000 clones are present, under 15% being singletons, with the ten largest covering roughly 0.022%. Germline V gene sequence: CDR1 MDHEN, CDR2 SYDVKM. V shed 5 bases, J shed 0 bases, and the junction held 6 bases outside the gene matches. The CDR3 contains 15 residues. Specimen: naive CD4+ T cells from blood. The receptor was derived from a man between 18 and 35 years old with type 1 diabetes. This rearrangement joins TRBV28 to TRBJ1-2; 7 nucleotides align to TRBD1. CDR3 DNA: TGTGCCAGCAGTGCACAGGGGTATACTAACTATGGCTACACCTTC. Its protein product is CASSAQGYTNYGYTF.